Listed here is a single TCR beta chain. The antigen is not known. This record belongs to a study of T cells in localized non-small cell lung cancer. Assay: immunoSEQ multiplex PCR; the TCRdb copy retains only in-frame clones and omits some. The repertoire holds tens of thousands of clones, 89% seen once, with around a tenth in the top ten. General study points: One tumor region alone was sequenced, and heterogeneity therefore remains possible.

The input for sequencing was peripheral blood, taken before any cancer treatment. The receptor was derived from a woman aged 35-75 years with stage I lung adenocarcinoma.

CDR3 protein: CASRGWGSYNEQFF. CDR3 nucleotide sequence: TGTGCCAGCAGAGGCTGGGGCTCCTACAATGAGCAGTTCTTC. This rearrangement joins TRBV13 to TRBJ2-1, with D unresolved. The CDR3 totals 14 residues. V dropped 6 bases and J dropped 0 bases, with 9 bases sitting between them. Germline values: CDR1 PRHDT, CDR2 FYEKMQ (reference sequence). The full variable domain, in which reference TRBV13 and TRBJ2-1 provide the parts outside the CDR3, is AAGVIQSPRHLIKEKRETATLKCYPIPRHDTVYWYQQGPGQDPQFLISFYEKMQSDKGSIPDRFSAQQFSDYHSELNMSSLELGDSALYFCASRGWGSYNEQFFGPGTRLTVL.